The clone carrying this T cell receptor (beta chain) occurred many times. The entry originates in a study of T-cell reconstitution after alpha-beta-depleted transplantation in children. Unique molecular identifiers were used to barcode this TCRbeta library. One entry per CDR3 protein, called by TCRdb with MiXCR from the PCR reads. In the table there are fewer than 90,000 distinct CDR3 sequences, around 6.6% of which are singletons. Trimming removed 5 bases from V and 8 bases from J, with 18 bases in between. CDR1 is LGHDT and CDR2 is YNNKEL in the germline V gene (reference sequence). The CDR3 sequence is 14 residues long.

The sequencing here drew on PBMCs from the stem cell graft donor, taken from the stem cell graft. The chain recombines TRBV3-1 with TRBJ1-1, with D perhaps matching TRBD1 (6 bases). This clonotype originated in a human donor who donated a stem cell graft to a child with acute lymphoblastic leukemia. As DNA, the CDR3 is TGTGCCAGCAGCTCGACGGGGGGCCCCAACGAAGCTTTCTTT. Encoded protein: CASSSTGGPNEAFF.